This T cell receptor (beta chain) was observed in a study of cytomegalovirus exposure and HLA in healthy donors. Per germline, CDR1 MGHDK and CDR2 SYGVNS. The ends were cut back, 1 base at V and 8 bases at J, with 14 bases in the middle. CDR3 length: 15 amino acids. Primers included in the PCR were 60 Vbeta and 13 Jbeta primers. As processed by the authors: Later work found 65 million to 90 million unique TCR beta chains, with 10 million to 14 million shared. Here immunoSEQ multiplex PCR was the method, and the copy in TCRdb shows in-frame clones only, minus some. V and J calls and clone size are as listed in that table; D and trimming were resolved from the DNA. The sample includes about 160,000 clones, around four fifths seen only once; the top ten take approximately 9.8%.

The sequencing input was PBMCs. V is TRBV25-1 and J is TRBJ1-4; D not certain. The clonotype originates from a man between 18 and 29 years old in good health and CMV-seropositive. CDR3 DNA: TGTGCCAGCAGTGAATTAGCGGGATGGGAGGAAAAACTGTTTTTT. Amino acids: CASSELAGWEEKLFF.